This T cell receptor beta chain was obtained from a study of T-cell reconstitution after alpha-beta-depleted transplantation in children. The CDR3 length is 13 residues. Deletions cut 1 base from V and 5 bases from J, with 12 bases between. From germline, CDR1 is DFQATT and CDR2 SNEGSKA (reference sequence). Preparation of the TCRbeta library involved a method that used unique molecular identifiers. TCRdb reprocessed the PCR reads via MiXCR and lists one record per CDR3 protein. The sample has about 610,000 distinct CDR3 sequences, 10% to 13% seen once. Here the sequenced sample was PBMCs from the stem cell graft donor, taken from the stem cell graft. The chain has TRBV20-1 and TRBJ2-7, with a weak D call TRBD1 (6 bases). The sequence came from a human donor who donated a stem cell graft to a child with acute myeloid leukemia. The CDR3 region has the DNA TGCAGTGCTAGAGCACAGGGCAGACACGAGCAGTACTTC. It specifies CSARAQGRHEQYF.